This is a list of T cell receptor beta chains from one sample in a study of blood T cell repertoires in COVID-19. TCRdb's table, derived via immunoSEQ multiplex PCR, lists solely in-frame clones and lacks some. The sample records over 35,000 clones, roughly 90% being singletons. Sequences were obtained from peripheral blood. The source of these receptors is a human donor in a cohort sampled during active COVID-19. CDR3s include the opening cysteine and the closing phenylalanine or tryptophan. The order of the fields is D gene, V gene, clone size, J gene, CDR3 DNA, CDR3 protein. D genes are given only for firm matches. Not all rows give a size; the values are once, few, many and, for expanded clones, a class.

D: NA; V: TRBV27; size: NA; J: TRBJ2-5; DNA: TGTGCCAGCAGTCAACGGACTACCCTGGGGGAGACCCAGTACTTC; CDR3: CASSQRTTLGETQYF
D: TRBD1; V: TRBV5-1; size: NA; J: TRBJ1-1; DNA: TGCGCCAGCAGCGTCGACAGGGGGAGGACTGAAGCTTTCTTT; CDR3: CASSVDRGRTEAFF
D: TRBD1; V: TRBV12-3/TRBV12-4; size: NA; J: TRBJ2-1; DNA: TGTGCCAGCAGTTTGGACAGGGGAAATGAGCAGTTCTTC; CDR3: CASSLDRGNEQFF
D: NA; V: TRBV19; size: NA; J: TRBJ1-4; DNA: TGTGCCAGTAGTATGGGAGAACTGAGAAGTAATGAAAAACTGTTTTTT; CDR3: CASSMGELRSNEKLFF
D: TRBD1; V: TRBV7-9; size: NA; J: TRBJ2-7; DNA: TGTGCCAGCAGCCATAGGACAGGGGGCGTCGAGCAGTACTTC; CDR3: CASSHRTGGVEQYF
D: NA; V: TRBV5-1; size: few; J: TRBJ2-7; DNA: TGCGCCAGCAGCTACGACAGAGACTACGAGCAGTACTTC; CDR3: CASSYDRDYEQYF
D: NA; V: TRBV7-8; size: few; J: TRBJ1-5; DNA: TGTGCCAGCAGCGAACAGGGATCTCTAAATCAGCCCCAGCATTTT; CDR3: CASSEQGSLNQPQHF
D: NA; V: TRBV12-3/TRBV12-4; size: NA; J: TRBJ2-5; DNA: TGTGCCAGCAGTTCTCGTGAAGAGACCCAGTACTTC; CDR3: CASSSREETQYF
D: NA; V: TRBV10-3; size: NA; J: TRBJ1-1; DNA: TGTGCCATCAGTAAGAAACAGGGAGCCCAATTTGAAGCTTTCTTT; CDR3: CAISKKQGAQFEAFF
D: NA; V: TRBV19; size: NA; J: TRBJ1-4; DNA: TGTGCCAGTAGTCGGGGGAGTAACGAAAAACTGTTTTTT; CDR3: CASSRGSNEKLFF
D: TRBD1; V: TRBV19; size: NA; J: TRBJ2-1; DNA: TGTGCCAGTAGCCTGGACAGGGGCCCCTACAATGAGCAGTTCTTC; CDR3: CASSLDRGPYNEQFF
D: TRBD2; V: TRBV6-4; size: NA; J: TRBJ2-3; DNA: TGTGCCAGCAGTGACTTCCCTAGCGGGGGTGGCACAGATACGCAGTATTTT; CDR3: CASSDFPSGGGTDTQYF
D: NA; V: TRBV15; size: NA; J: TRBJ1-1; DNA: TGTGCCACCAGCTGGGGGGGGAGCACTGAAGCTTTCTTT; CDR3: CATSWGGSTEAFF
D: TRBD1; V: TRBV27; size: NA; J: TRBJ2-5; DNA: TGTGCCAGCAGGGCAGGGGGTACTTTCCAAGAGACCCAGTACTTC; CDR3: CASRAGGTFQETQYF
D: NA; V: TRBV5-4; size: NA; J: TRBJ1-1; DNA: TGTGCCAGCAGCTTATTCGGGGGTGCTGAAGCTTTCTTT; CDR3: CASSLFGGAEAFF
D: NA; V: TRBV5-4; size: few; J: TRBJ2-7; DNA: TGTGCCAGCAGCCTCACAGGGAACACCTACGAGCAGTACTTC; CDR3: CASSLTGNTYEQYF
D: TRBD1; V: TRBV2; size: NA; J: TRBJ1-4; DNA: TGTGCCAGCGTAGACAGGGCAACTAATGAAAAACTGTTTTTT; CDR3: CASVDRATNEKLFF
D: NA; V: TRBV10-2; size: NA; J: TRBJ1-5; DNA: TGCGCCAGCAAAGCGGGGCGTAATAGCAATCAGCCCCAGCATTTT; CDR3: CASKAGRNSNQPQHF
D: NA; V: TRBV5-4; size: NA; J: TRBJ2-1; DNA: TGTGCCAGCAGCTTTTCGAGAAATGAGCAGTTCTTC; CDR3: CASSFSRNEQFF
D: TRBD1; V: TRBV19; size: NA; J: TRBJ1-3; DNA: TGTGCCAGTAGTACTCGTACAGGGGGCGTTGGAAACACCATATATTTT; CDR3: CASSTRTGGVGNTIYF
D: NA; V: TRBV19; size: once; J: TRBJ1-6; DNA: TGTGCCAGTAGTCCCAGTAATTCACCCCTCCACTTT; CDR3: CASSPSNSPLHF
D: NA; V: TRBV10-1; size: NA; J: TRBJ2-6; DNA: TGCGCCAGCAGTAGGGGCTCTGGGGCCAACGTCCTGACTTTC; CDR3: CASSRGSGANVLTF
D: TRBD2; V: TRBV19; size: NA; J: TRBJ2-1; DNA: TGTGCCAGTAGTTTCCAGCGGGGGGGCCAAGAGCAGTTCTTC; CDR3: CASSFQRGGQEQFF
D: NA; V: TRBV11-2; size: NA; J: TRBJ1-5; DNA: TGTGCCAGCAGCTGGAGGGGAAATCAGCCCCAGCATTTT; CDR3: CASSWRGNQPQHF
D: NA; V: TRBV30; size: NA; J: TRBJ1-1; DNA: TGTGCCTGGAGTCCATACATGAACACTGAAGCTTTCTTT; CDR3: CAWSPYMNTEAFF
D: TRBD1; V: TRBV18; size: NA; J: TRBJ2-3; DNA: TGTGCCAGCTCACCACCGGGGGGGACAGGGGGCACAGATACGCAGTATTTT; CDR3: CASSPPGGTGGTDTQYF
D: NA; V: TRBV4-1; size: once; J: TRBJ2-2; DNA: TGCGCCAGCAGCCAAGTGACAGGAACCGGGGAGCTGTTTTTT; CDR3: CASSQVTGTGELFF
D: TRBD1; V: TRBV5-1; size: NA; J: TRBJ2-5; DNA: TGCGCCAGCAGCCCGGGACAGGAAGGGACCCAGTACTTC; CDR3: CASSPGQEGTQYF
D: TRBD1; V: TRBV14; size: NA; J: TRBJ1-1; DNA: TGTGCCAGCAGCCTTACCGGGACAGGGAACACTGAAGCTTTCTTT; CDR3: CASSLTGTGNTEAFF
D: NA; V: TRBV2; size: NA; J: TRBJ1-4; DNA: TGTGCCAGCAGTCCGACAGGTGCAACTAATGAAAAACTGTTTTTT; CDR3: CASSPTGATNEKLFF
D: TRBD2; V: TRBV3-1/TRBV3-2; size: NA; J: TRBJ2-5; DNA: TGTGCCAGCAGCCAAGGAGCGGGGCAAGAGACCCAGTACTTC; CDR3: CASSQGAGQETQYF
D: NA; V: TRBV7-8; size: NA; J: TRBJ1-4; DNA: TGTGCCAGCTGTAGAAGGGCAGGGAATGAAAAACTGTTTTTT; CDR3: CASCRRAGNEKLFF
D: TRBD1; V: TRBV5-5; size: NA; J: TRBJ1-1; DNA: TGTGCCAGCAGCTGGACAGGGCGGAACACTGAAGCTTTCTTT; CDR3: CASSWTGRNTEAFF
D: TRBD1; V: TRBV4-2; size: NA; J: TRBJ1-1; DNA: TGTGCCAGCAGCCCCAAGTTTCAGATGCAGGGGGCTCTGGAAGCTGAAGCTTTCTTT; CDR3: CASSPKFQMQGALEAEAFF
D: TRBD2; V: TRBV5-4; size: NA; J: TRBJ2-3; DNA: TGTGCCAGCAGAGTGAGGCTAGCGGGGACAGATACGCAGTATTTT; CDR3: CASRVRLAGTDTQYF
D: NA; V: TRBV4-1; size: NA; J: TRBJ1-2; DNA: TGCGCCAGCAGCCAAGGTTCCGACAGAAGTAACTATGGCTACACCTTC; CDR3: CASSQGSDRSNYGYTF
D: NA; V: TRBV7-9; size: NA; J: TRBJ2-7; DNA: TGTGCCAGCAGCTTAAGGGCTGCGAGGGACGAGCAGTACTTC; CDR3: CASSLRAARDEQYF
D: TRBD1; V: TRBV27; size: NA; J: TRBJ2-3; DNA: TGTGCCAGCAGCTGGGGGACAGGGGGTCGTGATACGCAGTATTTT; CDR3: CASSWGTGGRDTQYF
D: NA; V: TRBV20-1; size: NA; J: TRBJ2-7; DNA: TGCAGTGCTAGTCGGAGCCCTCCCGGCGAGCAGTACTTC; CDR3: CSASRSPPGEQYF
D: NA; V: TRBV5-1; size: NA; J: TRBJ1-3; DNA: TGCGCCAGCAGCTTAGCGGGGCCCACTGGAAACACCATATATTTT; CDR3: CASSLAGPTGNTIYF
D: NA; V: TRBV12-2; size: NA; J: TRBJ2-5; DNA: TGTGCAAGTCGCTTAGAAGGTGGCAGGTGGGGCAGAGAGACCCAGTACTTC; CDR3: CASRLEGGRWGRETQYF
D: NA; V: TRBV7-2; size: NA; J: TRBJ2-7; DNA: TGTGCCAGCAGCACACTGGGGGCATCCTACGAGCAGTACTTC; CDR3: CASSTLGASYEQYF
D: NA; V: TRBV6-6; size: NA; J: TRBJ2-7; DNA: TGTGCCAGCAGCCCAGGGGATCTTTACGAGCAGTACTTC; CDR3: CASSPGDLYEQYF
D: TRBD2; V: TRBV6-4; size: NA; J: TRBJ2-1; DNA: TGTGCCAGCAGTGACGGGGCGGGGGGGCCCTACAATGAGCAGTTCTTC; CDR3: CASSDGAGGPYNEQFF
D: NA; V: TRBV3-1/TRBV3-2; size: NA; J: TRBJ1-1; DNA: TGTGCCAGCAGCCGACAGAACACTGAAGCTTTCTTT; CDR3: CASSRQNTEAFF
D: NA; V: TRBV23-1; size: NA; J: TRBJ2-1; DNA: TGCGCCAGCAGTCAATCACCGGACCCCGACCCGGGGTCAGGTGAGCAGTTCTTC; CDR3: CASSQSPDPDPGSGEQFF
D: NA; V: TRBV4-1; size: NA; J: TRBJ1-5; DNA: TGCGCCAGCAGCCAAGAGAGGCAGGGGTTAAATCAGCCCCAGCATTTT; CDR3: CASSQERQGLNQPQHF
D: NA; V: TRBV10-2; size: NA; J: TRBJ2-2; DNA: TGCGCCAGCTCTCTAGATCTAATGAACACCGGGGAGCTGTTTTTT; CDR3: CASSLDLMNTGELFF
D: NA; V: TRBV7-8; size: NA; J: TRBJ1-1; DNA: TGTGCCAGCAGCTTAAGTCGGGGAGAAGCTTTCTTT; CDR3: CASSLSRGEAFF
D: NA; V: TRBV7-9; size: NA; J: TRBJ2-3; DNA: TGTGCCAGCAGCTTAGCGGAGCCAGATACGCAGTATTTT; CDR3: CASSLAEPDTQYF
D: NA; V: TRBV2; size: NA; J: TRBJ1-5; DNA: TGTGCCAGCAGGGCGGTAATGACAGATCGGCCCCAGCATTTT; CDR3: CASRAVMTDRPQHF
D: NA; V: TRBV11-2; size: NA; J: TRBJ2-3; DNA: TGTGCCAGCAGCCCGGTCCGCTCCTCGAGCACAGATACGCAGTATTTT; CDR3: CASSPVRSSSTDTQYF
D: NA; V: TRBV6-1; size: NA; J: TRBJ2-7; DNA: TGTGCCAGCAGTGAAGCGGCGGCCAGTCCCTCCTACGAGCAGTACTTC; CDR3: CASSEAAASPSYEQYF
D: NA; V: TRBV5-4; size: once; J: TRBJ2-6; DNA: TGTGCCAGCAGCTTGGGTCTAGGAGCCTCTGGGGCCAACGTCCTGACTTTC; CDR3: CASSLGLGASGANVLTF
D: NA; V: TRBV7-2; size: NA; J: TRBJ1-2; DNA: TGTGCCAGCAGCTCGGGGGGCACATTAACCGATGGCTACACCTTC; CDR3: CASSSGGTLTDGYTF
D: TRBD1; V: TRBV9; size: NA; J: TRBJ2-5; DNA: TGTGCCAGCAGCCGCGGGGACAGGGGTATGTTCACACAAGAGACCCAGTACTTC; CDR3: CASSRGDRGMFTQETQYF
D: NA; V: TRBV23-1; size: NA; J: TRBJ1-2; DNA: TGCGCCAGCAGTCAAAACATGGCGGCATGGATTTATGGCTACACCTTC; CDR3: CASSQNMAAWIYGYTF